The clone carrying this T cell receptor (beta chain) is medium-sized in the sample. What it recognizes is unknown. Trimming removed 5 bases at V and 6 bases at J, with 12 bases between. The CDR3 is 13 residues long. Germline V CDR1 and CDR2: SGHRS, YFSETQ. Unique molecular identifiers were incorporated during preparation of the TCRbeta library. Each CDR3 protein is one row after TCRdb ran MiXCR on the PCR reads. The data show tens of thousands of distinct CDR3 sequences, 15% to 20% seen once. This specimen comes from a study of T-cell reconstitution after alpha-beta-depleted transplantation in children. Study outcomes and limitations: Some patients' high day-60 TCRbeta diversity was attributed to recipient cells surviving conditioning. Two months or so post-transplant, alpha-beta T cells reportedly derived from several hundred expanded graft clones. Newly made T cells mostly supplied T-cell counts and diversity one year after transplant.

The sequence came from a male patient aged 2 to 9 who had a stem cell transplant for acute lymphoblastic leukemia, so the T cells may come from the graft donor. The source was PBMCs, mostly from graft donor cells, collected 360 days after TCRalphabeta/CD19-depleted stem cell transplant. The chain is built from TRBV5-1 and TRBJ2-1; D is possibly TRBD2 (6 bases). The CDR3 DNA reads TGCGCCAGCAGTCTCCGGGAGTCCAATGAGCAGTTCTTC. Its translation: CASSLRESNEQFF.